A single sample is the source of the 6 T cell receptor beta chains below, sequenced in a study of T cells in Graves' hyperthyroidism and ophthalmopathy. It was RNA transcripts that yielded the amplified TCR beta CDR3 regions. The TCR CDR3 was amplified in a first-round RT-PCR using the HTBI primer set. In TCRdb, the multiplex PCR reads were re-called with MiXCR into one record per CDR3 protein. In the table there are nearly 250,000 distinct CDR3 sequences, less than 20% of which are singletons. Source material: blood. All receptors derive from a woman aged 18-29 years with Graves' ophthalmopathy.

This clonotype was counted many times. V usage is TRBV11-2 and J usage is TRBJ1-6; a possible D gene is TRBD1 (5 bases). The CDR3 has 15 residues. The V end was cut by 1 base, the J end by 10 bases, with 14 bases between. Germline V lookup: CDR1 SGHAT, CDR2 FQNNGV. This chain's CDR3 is CASSLGDSIGSPLHF. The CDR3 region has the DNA TGTGCCAGCAGCTTAGGAGACAGTATTGGGTCACCCCTCCACTTT.

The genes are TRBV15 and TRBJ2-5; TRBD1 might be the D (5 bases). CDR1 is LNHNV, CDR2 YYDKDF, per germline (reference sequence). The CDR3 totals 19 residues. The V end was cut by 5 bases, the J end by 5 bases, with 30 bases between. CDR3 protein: CATSVPLETWGADGETQYF. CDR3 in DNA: TGTGCCACCAGCGTACCGTTAGAGACTTGGGGCGCAGATGGGGAGACCCAGTACTTC.

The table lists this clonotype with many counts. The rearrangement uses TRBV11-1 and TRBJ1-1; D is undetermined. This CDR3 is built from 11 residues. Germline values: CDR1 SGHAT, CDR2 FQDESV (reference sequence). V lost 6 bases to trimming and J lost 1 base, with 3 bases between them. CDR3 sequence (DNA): TGTGCCAGCAGAGGGAACACTGAAGCTTTCTTT. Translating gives CASRGNTEAFF.

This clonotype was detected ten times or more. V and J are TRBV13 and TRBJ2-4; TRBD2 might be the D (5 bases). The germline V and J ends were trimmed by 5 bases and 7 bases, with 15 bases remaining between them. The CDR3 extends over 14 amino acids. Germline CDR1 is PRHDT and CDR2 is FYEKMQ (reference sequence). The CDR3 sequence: CASSPPAPGNIQYF. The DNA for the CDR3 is TGTGCCAGCAGCCCGCCGGCCCCGGGGAACATTCAGTACTTC. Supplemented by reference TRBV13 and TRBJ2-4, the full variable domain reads AAGVIQSPRHLIKEKRETATLKCYPIPRHDTVYWYQQGPGQDPQFLISFYEKMQSDKGSIPDRFSAQQFSDYHSELNMSSLELGDSALYFCASSPPAPGNIQYFGAGTRLSVL.

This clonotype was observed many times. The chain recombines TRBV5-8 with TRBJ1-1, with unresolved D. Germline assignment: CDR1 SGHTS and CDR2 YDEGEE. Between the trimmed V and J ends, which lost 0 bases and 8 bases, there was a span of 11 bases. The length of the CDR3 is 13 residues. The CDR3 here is CASSLVARAEAFF. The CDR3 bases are TGTGCCAGCAGCTTGGTCGCTCGGGCAGAAGCTTTCTTT. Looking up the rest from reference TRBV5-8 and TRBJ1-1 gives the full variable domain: EAGVTQSPTHLIKTRGQQATLRCSPISGHTSVYWYQQALGLGLQFLLWYDEGEERNRGNFPPRFSGRQFPNYSSELNVNALELEDSALYLCASSLVARAEAFFGQGTRLTVV.

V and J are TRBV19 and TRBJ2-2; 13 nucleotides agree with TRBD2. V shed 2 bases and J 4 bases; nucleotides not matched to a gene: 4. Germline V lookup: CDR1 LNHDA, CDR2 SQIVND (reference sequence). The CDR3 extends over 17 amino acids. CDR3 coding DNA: TGTGCCAGTAGTATAACCGGGACTAGCGGGATCACCGGGGAGCTGTTTTTT. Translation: CASSITGTSGITGELFF.